The clone carrying this T cell receptor (beta chain) was recorded many times. Via MiXCR, TCRdb re-called the RT-PCR reads, giving one row per CDR3 protein. The repertoire consists of 550,000 to 750,000 distinct CDR3 sequences, with 13% to 15% occurring once and the leading ten covering roughly 4%. This CDR3 has 12 residues. Germline assignment: CDR1 DFQATT and CDR2 SNEGSKA (reference sequence). V was trimmed by 6 bases and J by 4 bases, leaving 11 bases between them. The J gene is TRBJ2-3, the V gene TRBV20-1; no firm D call. The specimen was memory CD4+ T cells from blood. The sequence was collected from a female donor in good health, serving as a healthy control. CDR3 in amino acids: CSARFVADTQYF. As DNA, the CDR3 is TGCAGTGCGCGTTTTGTCGCAGATACGCAGTATTTT.